Below, 10 T cell receptor beta chains from the same sample are listed, as sequenced in a study of CD8 T cells in ankylosing spondylitis. MiXCR, applied by TCRdb to the 5' RACE reads, yields one record per CDR3 protein. Altogether 100,000 or so distinct CDR3 sequences are present, 24% being singletons, with the ten largest covering around 12%. The sequenced material came from synovial fluid, either unsorted or a sorted T cell fraction (not recorded which). The origin of the receptors is a male donor with ankylosing spondylitis.

This clonotype showed up just a few times. J is TRBJ2-7 and V is TRBV6-2 or TRBV6-3, with 7 nucleotides matching TRBD1. This CDR3 is 16 amino acids long. Looked up from germline, CDR1 is MNHEY and CDR2 is SVGEGT. The trim removed 6 bases at V and 0 bases at J, leaving 11 bases unmatched. Here the CDR3 DNA reads TGTGCCAGCAGCCTAAGACCGGGACAGCCCTCCTACGAGCAGTACTTC. Translated, it gives CASSLRPGQPSYEQYF.

The chain employs TRBV20-1 and TRBJ2-1; D may be TRBD1 (6 bases). The V gene's germline CDR1 is DFQATT and CDR2 SNEGSKA (reference sequence). The CDR3 extends over 14 amino acids. V dropped 3 bases and J dropped 2 bases, with 11 bases sitting between them. Here the CDR3 reads CSARSGTPYNEQFF. The CDR3 coding sequence is TGCAGTGCTAGGTCCGGGACACCCTACAATGAGCAGTTCTTC.

Ten or more counts support this clonotype. CDR3 DNA: TGTGCCAGCAGCCTGACTAGCGGGAGCGATGAGCAGTTCTTC. This translates into CASSLTSGSDEQFF. The V gene is TRBV12-3 or TRBV12-4, the J gene TRBJ2-1; the match to TRBD2 covers 12 bases. This CDR3 has 14 residues. V was clipped by 6 bases and J by 8 bases; unmatched bases: 5.

At least ten counts were recorded for this clonotype. The V call is TRBV7-9, the J call TRBJ1-6; D perhaps matches TRBD1 (5 bases). V lost 4 bases and J lost 9, with 22 bases in between. Germline lookup yields CDR1 SEHNR and CDR2 FQNEAQ (reference sequence). The CDR3 spans 17 residues. CDR3 DNA: TGTGCCAGCAGCTCTGCTGCCGGAACAGGTCGCGGTTCACCCCTCCACTTT. Encoded protein: CASSSAAGTGRGSPLHF.

The sample holds many counts of this clonotype. V and J are TRBV19 and TRBJ2-2; tentatively, D is TRBD1 (6 bases). The CDR3 sequence is 14 residues long. The V end lost 6 bases, the J end lost 0 bases, and 8 bases lay between the germline ends. Germline V CDR1 and CDR2: LNHDA, SQIVND (reference sequence). In DNA, the CDR3 is TGTGCCAGTAGGCGGACAGCGAACACCGGGGAGCTGTTTTTT. Translation: CASRRTANTGELFF.

This sequence joins TRBV11-2 and TRBJ1-1, with D possibly being TRBD1 (6 bases). This CDR3 has 14 amino acids. Germline V gene data show CDR1 as SGHAT and CDR2 as FQNNGV. Trimming pared 2 bases from V and 6 bases from J, leaving 13 bases between. CDR3 nucleotides: TGTGCCAGCAGCTTAAGGCAGGGGCGGGCTGAAGCTTTCTTT. Encoded protein: CASSLRQGRAEAFF.

The chain uses TRBV24-1 and TRBJ2-3; 14 bases fit TRBD2. The germline gives CDR1 KGHDR, CDR2 SFDVKD. CDR3 length: 18 amino acids. J gave up 2 bases and V 4 bases, and 7 bases lay outside the gene matches. This CDR3 is CATSELGTSGSFTDTQYF. For the CDR3, the DNA is TGTGCCACCAGTGAGCTAGGGACTAGCGGGAGCTTCACAGATACGCAGTATTTT.

The rearrangement uses TRBV11-1 and TRBJ2-3; no reliable D call. The CDR3 sequence is 13 residues long. CDR1 and CDR2 from the germline V gene are SGHAT and FQDESV (reference sequence). The germline V and J ends were trimmed by 4 bases and 4 bases, with 9 bases remaining between them. The CDR3 DNA is TGTGCCAGCAGCTCAAACACCGCAGATACGCAGTATTTT. Translation: CASSSNTADTQYF.

The rearrangement joins TRBV7-7 to TRBJ2-5; 7 nucleotides align to TRBD2. CDR1 SSHAT and CDR2 FNYEAQ come from the germline V gene (reference sequence). J lost 5 bases, V lost 5 bases, and 5 bases had no gene match. This CDR3 contains 13 residues. The CDR3: CASSMGGMETQYF. The CDR3 nucleotides are TGTGCCAGCAGCATGGGAGGGATGGAGACCCAGTACTTC.

This clonotype was counted between two and nine times. The CDR3 bases are TGTGCCAGCAGTTTTCAGGGGGGGTCCTCCTACAATGAGCAGTTCTTC. Residues: CASSFQGGSSYNEQFF. The V call is TRBV12-3 or TRBV12-4, the J call TRBJ2-1, with D perhaps given as TRBD1 or TRBD2 (7 bases each). The CDR3 is 16 amino acids. V shed 3 bases and J shed 0 bases, with 12 bases lying between them.